This TCR beta chain was recovered during a study of identical twins. On this clonotype itself: Its target is not known.

Germline CDR1 reads PRHDT; CDR2 reads FYEKMQ (reference sequence). This CDR3 has 14 residues. The germline V and J ends were trimmed by 5 bases and 4 bases, with 15 bases remaining between them. Overall study results and limits: Excess low generation probability was seen in twin-shared out-of-frame alpha sequences.

TCRdb redid the calling of the 5' RACE reads with MiXCR, one entry per CDR3 protein. The sample has around 570,000 distinct CDR3 sequences; roughly 9.9% are singletons. These records were also assigned to another study, of yellow fever vaccine responses in identical twins.

The source is a woman under 30 in good health. The chain couples TRBV13 to TRBJ2-7; D is possibly TRBD1 (5 bases). The sample comprised PBMCs. The CDR3 reads CASSIGHLRYEQYF. The CDR3 region has the DNA TGTGCCAGCAGCATCGGACACCTTAGATACGAGCAGTACTTC.